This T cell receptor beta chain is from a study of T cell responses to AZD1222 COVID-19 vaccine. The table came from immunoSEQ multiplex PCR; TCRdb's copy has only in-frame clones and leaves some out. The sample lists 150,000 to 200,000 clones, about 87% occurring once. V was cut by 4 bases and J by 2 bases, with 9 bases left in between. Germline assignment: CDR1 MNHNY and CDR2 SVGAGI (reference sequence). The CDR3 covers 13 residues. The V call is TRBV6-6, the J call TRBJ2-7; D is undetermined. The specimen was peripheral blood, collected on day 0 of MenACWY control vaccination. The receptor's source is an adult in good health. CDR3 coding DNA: TGTGCCAGCAGTTTTTCAGGTCCCTACGAGCAGTACTTC. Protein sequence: CASSFSGPYEQYF.